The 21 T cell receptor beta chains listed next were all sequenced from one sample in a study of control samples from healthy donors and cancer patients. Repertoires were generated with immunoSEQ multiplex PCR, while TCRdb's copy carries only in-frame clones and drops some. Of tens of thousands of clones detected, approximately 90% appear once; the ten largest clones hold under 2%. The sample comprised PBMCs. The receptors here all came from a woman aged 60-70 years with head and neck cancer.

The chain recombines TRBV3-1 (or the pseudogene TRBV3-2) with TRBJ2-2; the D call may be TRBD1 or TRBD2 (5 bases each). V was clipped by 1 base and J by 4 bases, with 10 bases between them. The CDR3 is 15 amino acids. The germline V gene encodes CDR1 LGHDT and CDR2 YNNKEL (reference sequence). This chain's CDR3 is CASSQGLGGTGELFF. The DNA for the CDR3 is TGTGCCAGCAGCCAAGGGCTTGGGGGCACCGGGGAGCTGTTTTTT.

The CDR3 nucleotides are TGTGCCAGCAGCTTATGGGCTAATTACAATGAGCAGTTCTTC. This codes for CASSLWANYNEQFF. This chain links TRBV11-2 with TRBJ2-1; D remains ambiguous. V was trimmed by 2 bases and J by 4 bases, leaving 9 bases between them. The CDR3 spans 14 residues. The germline V gene encodes CDR1 SGHAT and CDR2 FQNNGV.

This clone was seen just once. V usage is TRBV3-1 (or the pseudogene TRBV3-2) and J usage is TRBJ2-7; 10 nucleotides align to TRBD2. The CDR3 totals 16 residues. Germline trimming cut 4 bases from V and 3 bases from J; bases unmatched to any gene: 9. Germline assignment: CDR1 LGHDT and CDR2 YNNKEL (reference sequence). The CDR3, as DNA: TGTGCCAGCAGCCCAGCCGCGGCTAGCGGGGGCTACGAGCAGTACTTC. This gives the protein CASSPAAASGGYEQYF.

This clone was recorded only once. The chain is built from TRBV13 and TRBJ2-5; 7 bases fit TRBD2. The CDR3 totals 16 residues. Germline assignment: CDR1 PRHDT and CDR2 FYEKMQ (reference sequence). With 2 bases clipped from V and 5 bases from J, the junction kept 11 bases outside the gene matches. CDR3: CASSLSSAGLRETQYF. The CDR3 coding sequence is TGTGCCAGCAGCTTATCCTCAGCGGGATTACGGGAGACCCAGTACTTC.

The CDR3 loop reads CASSKGLAGAIPQETQYF. Written as DNA, the CDR3 is TGTGCCAGCAGCAAAGGACTAGCGGGCGCCATCCCCCAAGAGACCCAGTACTTC. The chain has TRBV11-2 and TRBJ2-5; 11 positions agree with TRBD2. The CDR3 spans 18 residues. Germline CDR1 reads SGHAT; CDR2 reads FQNNGV. V trimming: 5 bases; J trimming: 1 base; junction bases outside the gene matches: 12.

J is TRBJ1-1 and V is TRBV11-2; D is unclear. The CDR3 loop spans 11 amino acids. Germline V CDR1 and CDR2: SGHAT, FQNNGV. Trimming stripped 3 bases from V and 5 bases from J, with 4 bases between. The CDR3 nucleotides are TGTGCCAGCAGCTTTCATACTGAAGCTTTCTTT. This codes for CASSFHTEAFF.

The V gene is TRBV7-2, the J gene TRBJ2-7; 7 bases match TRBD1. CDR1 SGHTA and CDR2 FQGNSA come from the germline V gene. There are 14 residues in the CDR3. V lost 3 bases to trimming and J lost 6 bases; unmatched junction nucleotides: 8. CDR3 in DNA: TGTGCCAGCAGCTTTGCTCAGGGGGTTGGCGAGCAGTACTTC. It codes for CASSFAQGVGEQYF.

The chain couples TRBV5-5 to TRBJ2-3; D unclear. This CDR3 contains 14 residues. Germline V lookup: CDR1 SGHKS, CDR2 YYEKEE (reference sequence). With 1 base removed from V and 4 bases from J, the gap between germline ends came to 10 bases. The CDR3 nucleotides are TGTGCCAGCAGCTTGTACTACCACTCAGATACGCAGTATTTT. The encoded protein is CASSLYYHSDTQYF.

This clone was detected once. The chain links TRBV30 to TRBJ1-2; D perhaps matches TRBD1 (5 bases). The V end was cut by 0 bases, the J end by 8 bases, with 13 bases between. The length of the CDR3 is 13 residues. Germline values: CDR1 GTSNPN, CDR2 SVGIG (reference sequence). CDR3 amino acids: CAWSVLGGVGYTF. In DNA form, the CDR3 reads TGTGCCTGGAGTGTACTCGGAGGGGTCGGCTACACCTTC.

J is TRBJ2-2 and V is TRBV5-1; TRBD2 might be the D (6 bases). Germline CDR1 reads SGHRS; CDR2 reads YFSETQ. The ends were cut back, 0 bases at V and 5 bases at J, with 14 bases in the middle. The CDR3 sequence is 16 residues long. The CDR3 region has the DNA TGCGCCAGCAGCTTGGGGACATCGGAGGGAACCGGGGAGCTGTTTTTT. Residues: CASSLGTSEGTGELFF.

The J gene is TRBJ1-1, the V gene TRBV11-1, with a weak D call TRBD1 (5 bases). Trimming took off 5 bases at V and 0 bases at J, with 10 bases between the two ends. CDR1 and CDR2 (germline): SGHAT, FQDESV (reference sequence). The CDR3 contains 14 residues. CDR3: CASSAKDMNTEAFF. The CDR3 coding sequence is TGTGCCAGCAGCGCCAAGGACATGAACACTGAAGCTTTCTTT.

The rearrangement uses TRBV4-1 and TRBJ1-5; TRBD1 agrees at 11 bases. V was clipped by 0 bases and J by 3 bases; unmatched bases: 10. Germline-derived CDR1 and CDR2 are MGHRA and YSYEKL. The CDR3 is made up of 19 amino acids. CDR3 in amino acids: CASSQEAPGQGVYNQPQHF. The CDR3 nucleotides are TGCGCCAGCAGCCAAGAGGCTCCGGGACAGGGGGTTTACAATCAGCCCCAGCATTTT.

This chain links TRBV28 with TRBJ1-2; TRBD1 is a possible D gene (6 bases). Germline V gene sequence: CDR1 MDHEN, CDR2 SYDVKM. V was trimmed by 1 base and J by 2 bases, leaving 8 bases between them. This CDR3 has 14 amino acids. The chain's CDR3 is CASSLSGANYGYTF. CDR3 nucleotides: TGTGCCAGCAGTTTATCAGGGGCCAACTATGGCTACACCTTC.

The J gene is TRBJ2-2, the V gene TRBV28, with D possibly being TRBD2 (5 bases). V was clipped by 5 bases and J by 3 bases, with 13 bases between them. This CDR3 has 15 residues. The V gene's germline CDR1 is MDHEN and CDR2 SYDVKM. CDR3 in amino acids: CASSSPRLYTGELFF. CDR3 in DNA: TGTGCCAGCAGTAGCCCCAGACTATACACCGGGGAGCTGTTTTTT.

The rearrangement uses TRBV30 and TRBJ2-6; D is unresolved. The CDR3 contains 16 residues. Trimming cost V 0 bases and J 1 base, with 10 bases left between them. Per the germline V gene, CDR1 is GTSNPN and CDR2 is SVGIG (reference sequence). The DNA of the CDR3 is TGTGCCTGGAGTGTACGAAGGTTTTCTGGGGCCAACGTCCTGACTTTC. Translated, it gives CAWSVRRFSGANVLTF.

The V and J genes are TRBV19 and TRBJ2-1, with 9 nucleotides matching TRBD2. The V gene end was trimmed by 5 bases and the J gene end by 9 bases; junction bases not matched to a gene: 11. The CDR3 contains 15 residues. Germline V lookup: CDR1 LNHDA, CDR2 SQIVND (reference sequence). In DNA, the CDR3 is TGTGCCAGTAGTTCTAGCGGGGCCTCGGGGTTTGAGCAGTTCTTC. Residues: CASSSSGASGFEQFF.

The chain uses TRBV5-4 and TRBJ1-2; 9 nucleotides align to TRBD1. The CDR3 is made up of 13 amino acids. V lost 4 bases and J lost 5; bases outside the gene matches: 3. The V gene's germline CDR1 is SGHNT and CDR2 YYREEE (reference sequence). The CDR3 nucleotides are TGTGCCAGCAGCCCGACAGGGGGATATGGCTACACCTTC. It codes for CASSPTGGYGYTF. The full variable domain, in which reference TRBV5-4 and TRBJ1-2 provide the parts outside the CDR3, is ETGVTQSPTHLIKTRGQQVTLRCSSQSGHNTVSWYQQALGQGPQFIFQYYREEENGRGNFPPRFSGLQFPNYSSELNVNALELDDSALYLCASSPTGGYGYTFGSGTRLTVV.

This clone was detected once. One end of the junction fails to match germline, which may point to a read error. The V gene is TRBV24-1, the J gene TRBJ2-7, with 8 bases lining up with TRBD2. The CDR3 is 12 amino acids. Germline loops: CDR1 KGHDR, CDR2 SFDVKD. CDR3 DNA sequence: TGTGCCACCAGTGATTATAGCGGGATATCTTTCTTC. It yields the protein CATSDYSGISFF.

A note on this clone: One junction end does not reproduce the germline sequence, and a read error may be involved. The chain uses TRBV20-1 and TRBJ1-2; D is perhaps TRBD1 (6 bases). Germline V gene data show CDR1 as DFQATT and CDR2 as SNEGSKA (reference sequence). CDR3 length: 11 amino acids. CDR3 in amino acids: CSARGTGQLAF. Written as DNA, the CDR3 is TGCAGTGCTAGAGGAACGGGACAACTGGCCTTC.

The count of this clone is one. The CDR3, as DNA: TGTGCCAGTACTACAGCGGGAGCCGGGCGAGGGGCTCAGTACTTC. Residues: CASTTAGAGRGAQYF. The V gene is TRBV19, the J gene TRBJ2-4; 8 bases match TRBD2. The CDR3 sequence is 15 residues long. Germline assignment: CDR1 LNHDA and CDR2 SQIVND (reference sequence). Germline trimming cut 7 bases from V and 12 bases from J; bases unmatched to any gene: 17.

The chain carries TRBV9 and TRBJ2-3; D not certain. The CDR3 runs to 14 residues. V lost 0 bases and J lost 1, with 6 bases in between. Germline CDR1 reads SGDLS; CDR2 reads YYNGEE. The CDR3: CASSVAVGTDTQYF. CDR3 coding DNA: TGTGCCAGCAGCGTAGCTGTTGGCACAGATACGCAGTATTTT.